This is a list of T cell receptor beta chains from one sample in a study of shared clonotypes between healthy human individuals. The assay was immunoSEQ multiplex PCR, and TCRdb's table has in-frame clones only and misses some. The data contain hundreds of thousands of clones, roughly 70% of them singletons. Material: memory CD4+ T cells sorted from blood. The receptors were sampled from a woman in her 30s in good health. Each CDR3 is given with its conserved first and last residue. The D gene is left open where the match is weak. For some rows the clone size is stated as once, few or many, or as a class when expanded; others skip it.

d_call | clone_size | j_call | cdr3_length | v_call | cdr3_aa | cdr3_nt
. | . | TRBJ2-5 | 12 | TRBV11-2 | CASSLNGGTQYF | TGTGCCAGCAGCTTAAATGGTGGGACCCAGTACTTC
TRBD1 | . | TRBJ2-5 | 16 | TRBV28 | CASSFMTGKVKETQYF | TGTGCCAGCAGTTTTATGACAGGGAAAGTTAAAGAGACCCAGTACTTC
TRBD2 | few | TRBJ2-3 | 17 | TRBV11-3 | CASSLSGTSGVTDTQYF | TGTGCCAGCAGCTTATCCGGGACTAGCGGGGTCACAGATACGCAGTATTTT
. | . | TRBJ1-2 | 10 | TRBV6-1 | CATGNYGYTF | TGTGCCACAGGGAACTATGGCTACACCTTC
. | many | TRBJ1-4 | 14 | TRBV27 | CASRRGASNEKLFF | TGTGCCAGCAGGAGAGGAGCGAGTAATGAAAAACTGTTTTTT
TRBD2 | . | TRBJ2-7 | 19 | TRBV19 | CASSPLLAGGRPSSYEQYF | TGTGCCAGTAGTCCCCTTCTAGCGGGAGGCCGCCCGAGCTCCTACGAGCAGTACTTC
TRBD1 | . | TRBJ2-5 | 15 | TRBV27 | CASSLRAGGMETQYF | TGTGCCAGCAGTTTACGAGCAGGGGGCATGGAGACCCAGTACTTC
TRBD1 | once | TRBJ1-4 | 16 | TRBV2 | CASSEQGAGTNEKLFF | TGTGCCAGCAGTGAACAGGGGGCCGGAACTAATGAAAAACTGTTTTTT
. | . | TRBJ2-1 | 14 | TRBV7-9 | CASSEIDSYNEQFF | TGTGCCAGCAGCGAGATTGACAGTTACAATGAGCAGTTCTTC
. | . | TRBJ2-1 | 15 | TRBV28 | CASSRAGTRYNEQFF | TGTGCCAGCAGCCGGGCCGGGACAAGATACAATGAGCAGTTCTTC
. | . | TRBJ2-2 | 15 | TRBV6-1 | CASSAGQPNTGELFF | TGTGCCAGCAGTGCTGGACAGCCGAACACCGGGGAGCTGTTTTTT
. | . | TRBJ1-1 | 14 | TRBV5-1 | CASSWGGDRAEAFF | TGCGCCAGCAGCTGGGGGGGAGACAGAGCCGAAGCTTTCTTT
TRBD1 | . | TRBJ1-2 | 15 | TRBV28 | CASSFRTGTRGGYTF | TGTGCCAGCAGTTTCCGTACCGGGACCAGGGGGGGGTACACCTTC
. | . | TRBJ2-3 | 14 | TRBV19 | CASSSLDGGDTQYF | TGTGCCAGTAGTAGTTTGGACGGAGGGGATACGCAGTATTTT